A single sample gave rise to the 5 T cell receptor beta chains below, sequenced in a study of Ad26.COV2.S vaccination and SARS-CoV-2 variants. TCRdb's table, derived via immunoSEQ multiplex PCR, lists solely in-frame clones and lacks some. The table has 350,000 to 450,000 clones, about 88% seen once. As to treatment: around 19 received Ad26.COV2.S at low or high dose, single or two shots; 5 received placebo; per-sample allocation not given. Sampling took place 63 days after the first vaccine or placebo injection. Source: peripheral blood, taken in a trial of Ad26.COV2.S vaccine versus placebo. All receptors come from a person between 18 and 60 years old who received the Ad26.COV2.S COVID-19 vaccine or a placebo.

This chain connects TRBV6-2 or TRBV6-3 to TRBJ2-3; 8 bases agree with TRBD2. The ends lost 5 bases at V and 0 bases at J; junction bases unmatched: 10. From germline, CDR1 is MNHEY and CDR2 SVGEGT. The CDR3 length is 17 residues. The CDR3 here is CASSGDPRGGSTDTQYF. The CDR3 bases are TGTGCCAGCAGTGGCGACCCCCGGGGGGGTAGCACAGATACGCAGTATTTT.

The table lists this clone with a count of one. This rearrangement joins TRBV5-1 to TRBJ2-5; 8 bases line up with TRBD1. Germline trimming cut 6 bases from V and 7 bases from J; bases unmatched to any gene: 14. This CDR3 is 15 amino acids long. CDR1 and CDR2 (germline): SGHRS, YFSETQ. The CDR3 nucleotides read TGCGCCAGCATCCCCAGCCCGGGACAGGAAGGGACCCAGTACTTC. Translated, it gives CASIPSPGQEGTQYF. Drawing the rest from reference TRBV5-1 and TRBJ2-5, the complete variable domain is KAGVTQTPRYLIKTRGQQVTLSCSPISGHRSVSWYQQTPGQGLQFLFEYFSETQRNKGNFPGRFSGRQFSNSRSEMNVSTLELGDSALYLCASIPSPGQEGTQYFGPGTRLLVL.

The rearrangement joins TRBV12-5 to TRBJ1-3; 7 bases map to TRBD1. The CDR3 loop spans 14 amino acids. J lost 5 bases, V lost 5 bases, and 6 bases had no gene match. Per germline, CDR1 LGHNT and CDR2 FRNRAP. CDR3 nucleotides: TGTGCTAGTGGTCTCCGGGACAGTCGAAACACCATATATTTT. Encoded protein: CASGLRDSRNTIYF.

The V and J genes are TRBV27 and TRBJ1-5, with D tentatively TRBD1 (6 bases). Germline values: CDR1 MNHEY, CDR2 SMNVEV (reference sequence). Trimming shortened V by 0 bases and J by 4 bases, and 16 bases separated the two germline ends. The length of the CDR3 is 17 residues. In DNA, the CDR3 is TGTGCCAGCAGTTTATCATCAGGGGTAACCCGTAATCAGCCCCAGCATTTT. This sequence encodes CASSLSSGVTRNQPQHF.

This sequence joins TRBV5-1 and TRBJ1-2, with D perhaps TRBD1 (6 bases). From germline, CDR1 is SGHRS and CDR2 YFSETQ. V was clipped by 2 bases and J by 6 bases, with 17 bases between them. The CDR3 totals 15 residues. The DNA for the CDR3 is TGCGCCAGCAGCTTACCGGGACAACCGGCGAATGGCTACACCTTC. Translation gives CASSLPGQPANGYTF. Together with reference TRBV5-1 and TRBJ1-2, the CDR3 gives the full variable domain: KAGVTQTPRYLIKTRGQQVTLSCSPISGHRSVSWYQQTPGQGLQFLFEYFSETQRNKGNFPGRFSGRQFSNSRSEMNVSTLELGDSALYLCASSLPGQPANGYTFGSGTRLTVV.